The sequence of this T cell receptor beta chain was determined in a study of brain metastases from non-small cell lung cancer. The germline CDR1 and CDR2 sequences are SGHDN and FVKESK. Germline trimming cut 4 bases from V and 5 bases from J; bases unmatched to any gene: 6. The length of the CDR3 is 14 residues. Produced via immunoSEQ multiplex PCR; TCRdb's table is partial and in-frame only. The data hold approximately 650 clones, with around 85% observed a single time. This TCR was sampled from a donor aged 40 or over with non-small cell lung cancer. Sequenced input: tumor-adjacent normal tissue. V is TRBV14 and J is TRBJ2-5; 8 nucleotides line up with TRBD2. CDR3 protein: CASSLGLAVETQYF. CDR3 DNA sequence: TGTGCCAGCAGCCTCGGACTAGCTGTGGAGACCCAGTACTTC.